One sample yielded the 23 T cell receptor beta chains listed below, sequenced in a study of T cell responses to AZD1222 COVID-19 vaccine. Data came from immunoSEQ multiplex PCR; TCRdb stores just in-frame clones and leaves some out. The table has over 100,000 clones, 90% to 95% seen once; the top ten hold approximately 1.8%. The source material was peripheral blood, sampled on day 0 of AZD1222 vaccination. These receptors originate from an adult in good health.

The V call is TRBV18, the J call TRBJ2-7; D is perhaps TRBD1 (6 bases). V lost 0 bases, J lost 5 bases, and 14 bases lay in between. The CDR3 covers 15 residues. The germline V gene encodes CDR1 KGHSH and CDR2 LQKENI. The CDR3 loop is CASSPPGRGRDEQYF. DNA for the CDR3: TGTGCCAGCTCACCACCGGGCAGGGGACGTGACGAGCAGTACTTC.

This clone appeared a single time. The chain couples TRBV6-5 to TRBJ1-1; 8 nucleotides line up with TRBD1. The CDR3 consists of 13 residues. Germline-derived CDR1 and CDR2 are MNHEY and SVGAGI. Unmatched junction bases numbered 3, after V lost 8 bases and J lost 1 base. The CDR3 region is CASWGTGNTEAFF. CDR3 nucleotides: TGTGCCAGCTGGGGGACAGGGAACACTGAAGCTTTCTTT.

The V gene is TRBV28, the J gene TRBJ1-1, with no clear D. Germline V gene sequence: CDR1 MDHEN, CDR2 SYDVKM. Trimming stripped 9 bases from V and 3 bases from J, with 17 bases between. The length of the CDR3 is 14 residues. This CDR3 is CASLESGGDTEAFF. The CDR3 DNA reads TGTGCCAGTTTGGAGAGCGGTGGCGACACTGAAGCTTTCTTT. The variable domain in full, with the rest retrieved from reference TRBV28 and TRBJ1-1, is DVKVTQSSRYLVKRTGEKVFLECVQDMDHENMFWYRQDPGLGLRLIYFSYDVKMKEKGDIPEGYSVSREKKERFSLILESASTNQTSMYLCASLESGGDTEAFFGQGTRLTVV.

This clone was seen more than once but under ten times. The rearrangement uses TRBV7-3 and TRBJ2-1; D gene uncertain. CDR1 SGHTA and CDR2 FQGTGA come from the germline V gene. V gave up 2 bases and J gave up 7 bases, with 9 bases separating them. The CDR3 is 13 amino acids. CDR3 residues: CASSLGGSNEQFF. CDR3 nucleotide sequence: TGTGCCAGCAGCTTAGGCGGCTCTAATGAGCAGTTCTTC.

This sequence joins TRBV27 and TRBJ2-3; the D is unclear. The CDR3 spans 15 residues. Germline CDR1 reads MNHEY; CDR2 reads SMNVEV (reference sequence). Trimming took 5 bases from V and 5 from J, leaving 17 bases between them. The CDR3 is CASSIPGDALDTQYF. The CDR3 DNA is TGTGCCAGCAGTATCCCTGGCGACGCACTAGATACGCAGTATTTT.

This sequence joins TRBV7-2 and TRBJ2-2, with unresolved D. The CDR3 has 15 residues. Deletions cut 1 base from V and 3 bases from J, with 9 bases between. Germline V gene lookup returns CDR1 SGHTA and CDR2 FQGNSA. The DNA for the CDR3 is TGTGCCAGCAGCTTAGAGGCGCATTACACCGGGGAGCTGTTTTTT. It yields the protein CASSLEAHYTGELFF.

V is TRBV13 and J is TRBJ1-4; D remains unclear. CDR1 and CDR2 from the germline V gene are PRHDT and FYEKMQ (reference sequence). The CDR3 runs 18 residues. The germline V and J ends were trimmed by 3 bases and 3 bases, with 20 bases remaining between them. CDR3 region: CASSFSLLSAAANEKLFF. In nucleotides, the CDR3 is TGTGCCAGCAGCTTCAGTCTACTTTCTGCGGCGGCTAATGAAAAACTGTTTTTT. The whole variable domain, remainder taken from reference TRBV13 and TRBJ1-4, is AAGVIQSPRHLIKEKRETATLKCYPIPRHDTVYWYQQGPGQDPQFLISFYEKMQSDKGSIPDRFSAQQFSDYHSELNMSSLELGDSALYFCASSFSLLSAAANEKLFFGSGTQLSVL.

The rearrangement joins TRBV14 to TRBJ2-2, with D perhaps TRBD1 or TRBD2 (5 bases each). CDR3 length: 16 residues. From germline, CDR1 is SGHDN and CDR2 FVKESK. The V end lost 0 bases, the J end lost 7 bases, and 15 bases lay between the germline ends. CDR3 loop: CASSQDWAGRNGELFF. CDR3 DNA: TGTGCCAGCAGCCAAGATTGGGCAGGGAGAAACGGGGAGCTGTTTTTT.

V and J are TRBV7-2 and TRBJ2-7; 11 positions match TRBD2. The CDR3 is 15 residues long. CDR1 SGHTA and CDR2 FQGNSA come from the germline V gene. V lost 3 bases to trimming and J lost 0 bases; unmatched junction nucleotides: 1. CDR3 sequence reads: CASSFGTSGSYEQYF. CDR3 coding DNA: TGTGCCAGCAGCTTCGGGACTAGCGGCTCCTACGAGCAGTACTTC.

The chain is built from TRBV11-2 and TRBJ1-4; possible D gene TRBD1, 6 bases. V shed 6 bases and J shed 7 bases, with 18 bases lying between them. CDR1 SGHAT and CDR2 FQNNGV come from the germline V gene. The CDR3 covers 15 residues. CDR3 in amino acids: CASSTLGTRREKLFF. The CDR3 bases are TGTGCCAGCAGTACCCTCGGGACACGGCGTGAAAAACTGTTTTTT.

The V and J genes are TRBV5-4 and TRBJ1-2; the D gene is possibly TRBD1 (6 bases). V was clipped by 4 bases and J by 6 bases, with 13 bases between them. Germline V CDR1 and CDR2: SGHNT, YYREEE (reference sequence). The CDR3 contains 13 residues. CDR3 sequence: CASSPLGANGYTF. Here the CDR3 DNA reads TGTGCCAGCAGCCCGCTGGGGGCGAATGGCTACACCTTC.

This chain joins TRBV27 and TRBJ1-2; 12 positions match TRBD1. Germline V gene lookup returns CDR1 MNHEY and CDR2 SMNVEV (reference sequence). The CDR3 has 16 amino acids. The junction had 7 bases not matched to a gene; V was cut back by 4 bases and J by 4 bases. Here the CDR3 reads CASSSGTGGYSYGYTF. The DNA of the CDR3 is TGTGCCAGCAGTTCCGGGACAGGGGGCTACAGCTATGGCTACACCTTC.

The V call is TRBV7-2, the J call TRBJ1-6; 7 bases agree with TRBD1. The length of the CDR3 is 15 residues. CDR1 and CDR2 (germline): SGHTA, FQGNSA. Unmatched junction bases numbered 6, after V lost 5 bases and J lost 5 bases. The CDR3 DNA reads as TGTGCCAGCAGCCCACAGGGGCGGGATAATTCACCCCTCCACTTT. Its translation is CASSPQGRDNSPLHF.

In this sample, this clone turned up a few times. The chain uses TRBV14 and TRBJ1-1; the D is unclear. The ends were cut back, 0 bases at V and 0 bases at J, with 2 bases in the middle. This CDR3 comprises 13 residues. Germline V gene data show CDR1 as SGHDN and CDR2 as FVKESK. The CDR3 is CASSQDLNTEAFF. In DNA, the CDR3 is TGTGCCAGCAGCCAAGATCTGAACACTGAAGCTTTCTTT.

The CDR3 region is CASSWVESQPQHF. The CDR3 DNA reads TGTGCCAGCAGCTGGGTTGAGTCACAGCCCCAGCATTTT. The chain couples TRBV7-2 to TRBJ1-5, with D unclear. Germline CDR1 and CDR2: SGHTA and FQGNSA. CDR3 length equals 13 residues. The ends were cut back, 4 bases at V and 7 bases at J, with 11 bases in the middle.

The chain joins TRBV11-2 to TRBJ1-6; the D gene is possibly TRBD1 (6 bases). The V gene lost 5 bases and the J gene lost 3 bases, with 14 bases spanning the gap. Germline CDR1 is SGHAT and CDR2 is FQNNGV. This CDR3 spans 16 amino acids. This CDR3 is CASSPTGPGYNSPLHF. The DNA of the CDR3 is TGTGCCAGCAGCCCGACAGGACCGGGCTATAATTCACCCCTCCACTTT.

The chain links TRBV3-1 (or the pseudogene TRBV3-2) to TRBJ1-1; 9 bases fit TRBD1. This CDR3 contains 14 residues. V lost 2 bases, J lost 3 bases, and 1 base stayed unmatched. CDR1 and CDR2 from the germline V gene are LGHDT and YNNKEL (reference sequence). Written as DNA, the CDR3 is TGTGCCAGCAGCCAATGGGACAGGGACACTGAAGCTTTCTTT. Its protein product is CASSQWDRDTEAFF.

The chain employs TRBV18 and TRBJ1-2, with 7 positions matching TRBD1. The CDR3 totals 15 residues. The ends lost 3 bases at V and 3 bases at J; junction bases unmatched: 7. From germline, CDR1 is KGHSH and CDR2 LQKENI. The CDR3 spells CASSPPGQGDYGYTF. Written as DNA, the CDR3 is TGTGCCAGCTCACCCCCGGGGCAGGGGGACTATGGCTACACCTTC.

The CDR3 here is CASSLMPGENYGYTF. CDR3 in DNA: TGTGCCAGCAGCCTCATGCCCGGGGAAAACTATGGCTACACCTTC. The V gene is TRBV7-2, the J gene TRBJ1-2; D uncertain. Germline V gene sequence: CDR1 SGHTA, CDR2 FQGNSA. V was shortened by 5 bases and J by 2 bases, with 15 bases between the two germline ends. CDR3 length equals 15 residues.

The V and J genes are TRBV2 and TRBJ1-3; D may be TRBD1 (5 bases). This CDR3 region has 14 residues. Germline V gene sequence: CDR1 SNHLY, CDR2 FYNNEI. The germline V and J ends were trimmed by 7 bases and 3 bases, with 13 bases remaining between them. CDR3 amino acids: CASIRDPSGNTIYF. Here the CDR3 DNA reads TGTGCCAGCATAAGGGACCCGAGTGGAAACACCATATATTTT.

The chain employs TRBV30 and TRBJ1-2; D gene unclear. Germline V lookup: CDR1 GTSNPN, CDR2 SVGIG (reference sequence). The CDR3 sequence is 15 residues long. V was trimmed by 2 bases and J by 1 base, leaving 14 bases between them. This chain's CDR3 is CAWSTQWGSNYGYTF. As DNA, the CDR3 is TGTGCCTGGAGTACGCAATGGGGTAGTAACTATGGCTACACCTTC.

The rearrangement joins TRBV19 to TRBJ1-5, with a tentative D call TRBD1 (6 bases). Trimming pared 1 base from V and 2 bases from J, leaving 12 bases between. CDR1 LNHDA and CDR2 SQIVND come from the germline V gene (reference sequence). This CDR3 contains 16 residues. The CDR3: CASSIVGGSGNQPQHF. Written as DNA, the CDR3 is TGTGCCAGTAGTATAGTAGGGGGATCGGGCAATCAGCCCCAGCATTTT.

This rearrangement joins TRBV9 to TRBJ2-7; a possible D gene is TRBD2 (6 bases). Germline V gene data show CDR1 as SGDLS and CDR2 as YYNGEE. V lost 1 base to trimming and J lost 5 bases, with 16 bases between them. The CDR3 loop spans 15 amino acids. The DNA for the CDR3 is TGTGCCAGCAGCGTATCGGGGCGGGGTCCGGACGAGCAGTACTTC. Translation gives CASSVSGRGPDEQYF. Supplemented by reference TRBV9 and TRBJ2-7, the full variable domain reads DSGVTQTPKHLITATGQRVTLRCSPRSGDLSVYWYQQSLDQGLQFLIQYYNGEERAKGNILERFSAQQFPDLHSELNLSSLELGDSALYFCASSVSGRGPDEQYFGPGTRLTVT.